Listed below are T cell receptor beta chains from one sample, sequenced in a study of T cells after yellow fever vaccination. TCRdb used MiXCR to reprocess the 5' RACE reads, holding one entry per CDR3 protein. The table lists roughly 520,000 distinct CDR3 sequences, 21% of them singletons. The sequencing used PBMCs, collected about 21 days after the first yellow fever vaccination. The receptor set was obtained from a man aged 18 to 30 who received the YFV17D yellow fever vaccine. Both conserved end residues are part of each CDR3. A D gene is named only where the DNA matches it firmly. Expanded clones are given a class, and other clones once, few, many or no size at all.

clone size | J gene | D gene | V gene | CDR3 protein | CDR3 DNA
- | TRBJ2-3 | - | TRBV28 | CAAAGGLPDTQYF | TGTGCAGCGGCCGGGGGGCTGCCAGATACGCAGTATTTT
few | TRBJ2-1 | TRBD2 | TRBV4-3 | CASSHERGAVNEQFF | TGCGCCAGCAGCCACGAGCGGGGGGCAGTCAATGAGCAGTTCTTC
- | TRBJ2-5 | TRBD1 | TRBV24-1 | CATRGQGALETQYF | TGTGCCACTAGAGGACAGGGGGCCTTAGAGACCCAGTACTTC
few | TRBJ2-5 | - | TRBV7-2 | CASSLVGGRETQYF | TGTGCCAGCAGCTTAGTCGGCGGTCGGGAGACCCAGTACTTC
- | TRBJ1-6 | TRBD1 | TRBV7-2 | CASSLGDRDSPLHF | TGTGCCAGCAGCTTAGGGGACAGGGACTCACCCCTCCACTTT
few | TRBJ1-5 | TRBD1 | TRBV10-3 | CAISADRGHQPQHF | TGTGCCATCAGTGCTGACAGGGGGCATCAGCCCCAGCATTTT
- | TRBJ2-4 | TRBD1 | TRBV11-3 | CASSVRDRDIQYF | TGTGCCAGCAGCGTCCGGGACAGGGACATTCAGTACTTC
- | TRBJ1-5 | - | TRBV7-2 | CASSEQDRNQPQHF | TGTGCCAGCAGCGAACAGGACCGCAATCAGCCCCAGCATTTT
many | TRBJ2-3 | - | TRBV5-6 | CASSHENTQYF | TGTGCCAGCAGCCACGAGAATACGCAGTATTTT
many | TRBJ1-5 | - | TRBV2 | CASNREGNQPQHF | TGTGCCAGCAATCGAGAGGGGAATCAGCCCCAGCATTTT
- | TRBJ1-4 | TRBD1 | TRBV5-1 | CASSRGQSNEKLFF | TGCGCCAGCAGCCGGGGACAGAGTAATGAAAAACTGTTTTTT
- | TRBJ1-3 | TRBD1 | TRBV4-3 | CASSHRGQSDTIYF | TGCGCCAGCAGCCACCGGGGACAGTCGGACACCATATATTTT